The 18 T cell receptor beta chains below all came from one sample that was sequenced in a study of blood T cell repertoires in COVID-19. Sequenced by immunoSEQ multiplex PCR; TCRdb stores in-frame clones only, minus some. The sample gives 100,000 to 150,000 clones, about 70% of which show up once; 5.5% is in the top ten. Sequenced: peripheral blood. All receptors come from a man between 60 and 75 years old with acute or convalescent COVID-19.

The V call is TRBV5-4, the J call TRBJ1-1; 10 bases align to TRBD1. This CDR3 is built from 16 residues. J gave up 1 base and V 4 bases, and 7 bases lay outside the gene matches. CDR1 and CDR2 (germline): SGHNT, YYREEE (reference sequence). CDR3: CASSPGRDRGNTEAFF. Written as DNA, the CDR3 is TGTGCCAGCAGCCCCGGCCGGGACAGGGGGAACACTGAAGCTTTCTTT.

The chain couples TRBV27 to TRBJ1-2, with TRBD1 matching over 11 bases. V lost 2 bases and J lost 8; bases outside the gene matches: 7. In germline, CDR1 is MNHEY, CDR2 SMNVEV (reference sequence). This CDR3 spans 15 amino acids. CDR3 DNA sequence: TGTGCCAGCAGTTTAAATTATGGACAGGGGGCCGGCTACACCTTC. Translation gives CASSLNYGQGAGYTF.

This rearrangement joins TRBV9 to TRBJ2-2, with 9 positions matching TRBD1. Germline V gene data show CDR1 as SGDLS and CDR2 as YYNGEE. This CDR3 spans 15 amino acids. After removal of 3 bases from V and 4 bases from J, the junction contained 4 bases not matched to a gene. DNA of the CDR3: TGTGCCAGCAGCGCACAGGGGGCTAGCACCGGGGAGCTGTTTTTT. This translates into CASSAQGASTGELFF. Drawing the rest from reference TRBV9 and TRBJ2-2, the complete variable domain is DSGVTQTPKHLITATGQRVTLRCSPRSGDLSVYWYQQSLDQGLQFLIQYYNGEERAKGNILERFSAQQFPDLHSELNLSSLELGDSALYFCASSAQGASTGELFFGEGSRLTVL.

V is TRBV4-2 and J is TRBJ2-1; 7 bases align to TRBD1. The V and J ends lost 0 bases and 6 bases, in that order; junction bases with no gene match: 5. The CDR3 length is 15 residues. Germline V gene data show CDR1 as LGHNA and CDR2 as YNFKEQ. This CDR3 is CASSQERGRRNEQFF. CDR3 bases: TGTGCCAGCAGCCAAGAGAGGGGGCGGCGCAATGAGCAGTTCTTC.

The chain links TRBV5-8 to TRBJ1-2, with D unresolved. V shed 0 bases and J shed 8 bases, with 14 bases lying between them. Germline V gives CDR1 SGHTS, CDR2 YDEGEE. CDR3 size: 14 residues. The CDR3 DNA follows: TGTGCCAGCAGCTTGGGGCAGGTAAAAGGAGGCTACACCTTC. It yields the protein CASSLGQVKGGYTF.

Only a few counts were recorded for this clone. The chain joins TRBV3-1 (or the pseudogene TRBV3-2) to TRBJ2-7; the D gene is possibly TRBD1 (6 bases). The CDR3 runs to 13 residues. Germline V gene data show CDR1 as LGHDT and CDR2 as YNNKEL (reference sequence). Between the trimmed V and J ends, which lost 4 bases and 5 bases, there was a span of 12 bases. The CDR3 region has the DNA TGTGCCAGCAGCCCCAAACAGGGCCACGAGCAGTACTTC. It translates to CASSPKQGHEQYF.

As to this clone: This CDR3 is also generated by other DNA sequences in the sample. This chain connects TRBV5-4 to TRBJ1-2; D not resolved. The CDR3 contains 13 residues. Germline V gene lookup returns CDR1 SGHNT and CDR2 YYREEE (reference sequence). Trimming cost V 2 bases and J 5 bases, with 10 bases left between them. The CDR3: CASSFGGSYGYTF. Here the CDR3 DNA reads TGTGCCAGCAGCTTCGGCGGCAGTTATGGCTACACCTTC.

The CDR3 loop reads CASSVGATGDPENYGYTF. CDR3 DNA: TGTGCCAGCAGCGTAGGAGCGACAGGGGACCCCGAGAACTATGGCTACACCTTC. The rearrangement joins TRBV9 to TRBJ1-2; 8 positions agree with TRBD1. With V trimmed by 0 bases and J by 2 bases, 12 bases remained unmatched. CDR1 is SGDLS, CDR2 YYNGEE, per germline. The length of the CDR3 is 18 residues. The full variable domain, completed using reference TRBV9 and TRBJ1-2, is DSGVTQTPKHLITATGQRVTLRCSPRSGDLSVYWYQQSLDQGLQFLIQYYNGEERAKGNILERFSAQQFPDLHSELNLSSLELGDSALYFCASSVGATGDPENYGYTFGSGTRLTVV.

The rearrangement uses TRBV24-1 and TRBJ2-1; D may be TRBD2 (5 bases). V lost 7 bases and J 4 bases, leaving 13 bases between the germline ends. CDR1 is KGHDR and CDR2 is SFDVKD in the germline V gene. The CDR3 extends over 14 amino acids. As DNA, the CDR3 is TGTGCCACCAGCCATTCGACTAAGTACAATGAGCAGTTCTTC. Translating gives CATSHSTKYNEQFF.

The table lists this clone with a few counts. The rearrangement links TRBV4-1 to TRBJ2-3, with 10 bases lining up with TRBD2. Germline V gene lookup returns CDR1 MGHRA and CDR2 YSYEKL. This CDR3 is 16 amino acids long. V gave up 1 base and J gave up 2 bases; unmatched junction bases: 3. CDR3 in amino acids: CASSQVGLAATDTQYF. CDR3 bases: TGCGCCAGCAGCCAAGTTGGACTAGCGGCCACAGATACGCAGTATTTT.

The genes are TRBV3-1 (or the pseudogene TRBV3-2) and TRBJ2-7; tentatively, D is TRBD1 (6 bases). V lost 1 base and J 0 bases, leaving 16 bases between the germline ends. The CDR3 runs 17 residues. Germline CDR1 LGHDT, CDR2 YNNKEL (reference sequence). CDR3 DNA sequence: TGTGCCAGCAGCCAAGCCGCCCTCAGGGGCTCCTCCTACGAGCAGTACTTC. This encodes CASSQAALRGSSYEQYF.

The chain employs TRBV19 and TRBJ1-1; D call uncertain. The CDR3 consists of 12 residues. V lost 8 bases and J 7 bases, leaving 14 bases between the germline ends. CDR1 is LNHDA, CDR2 SQIVND, per germline (reference sequence). This chain's CDR3 is CASAAQQNEAFF. The CDR3 DNA reads as TGTGCCAGTGCCGCCCAACAGAATGAAGCTTTCTTT.

The V and J genes are TRBV3-1 (or the pseudogene TRBV3-2) and TRBJ1-4, with unresolved D. This CDR3 spans 15 amino acids. Trimming cost V 1 base and J 5 bases, with 11 bases left between them. Germline lookup yields CDR1 LGHDT and CDR2 YNNKEL (reference sequence). This chain's CDR3 is CASSQGFGRNEKLFF. The CDR3, as DNA: TGTGCCAGCAGCCAAGGGTTCGGGAGGAATGAAAAACTGTTTTTT.

This clone was observed many times. V gene TRBV6-6 combines with J gene TRBJ2-7, with D maybe TRBD2 (6 bases). Trimming left V 6 bases short and J 5 bases short, with 8 bases between. The CDR3 covers 11 residues. CDR1 is MNHNY, CDR2 SVGAGI, per germline (reference sequence). The CDR3 loop is CASRGGDEQYF. The CDR3 DNA is TGTGCCAGCAGGGGGGGAGACGAGCAGTACTTC.

V usage is TRBV7-7 and J usage is TRBJ2-1; TRBD1 matches 7 bases. V was clipped by 1 base and J by 2 bases; unmatched bases: 2. CDR3 length: 15 amino acids. Germline lookup yields CDR1 SSHAT and CDR2 FNYEAQ (reference sequence). The CDR3 region is CASSLGQGAYNEQFF. CDR3 DNA sequence: TGTGCCAGCAGCTTAGGCCAGGGGGCCTACAATGAGCAGTTCTTC.

This chain links TRBV7-8 with TRBJ2-1, with D perhaps TRBD2 (6 bases). Germline V gene lookup returns CDR1 SGHVS and CDR2 FQNEAQ. The CDR3 sequence is 16 residues long. The V end was cut by 0 bases, the J end by 7 bases, with 16 bases between. The CDR3 DNA sequence: TGTGCCAGCAGCTTAGCCCAAACTAGCAGTAGTAATGAGCAGTTCTTC. Its translation is CASSLAQTSSSNEQFF.

This chain connects TRBV2 to TRBJ2-2; TRBD1 might be the D (7 bases). Trimming took 3 bases from V and 11 from J, leaving 25 bases between them. CDR1 is SNHLY and CDR2 is FYNNEI in the germline V gene. This CDR3 contains 17 residues. The CDR3 loop is CASSDRQGGTLSGELFF. The CDR3 DNA reads as TGTGCCAGCAGTGACCGTCAGGGGGGTACCCTTTCAGGAGAGCTGTTTTTT.

This clone came up a few times. The gene calls are TRBV27 and TRBJ2-1; possibly TRBD2 for D (7 bases). Trimming left V 0 bases short and J 7 bases short, with 22 bases between. The CDR3 length is 18 residues. Germline CDR1 is MNHEY and CDR2 is SMNVEV (reference sequence). CDR3 loop: CASSLSIRGGVPDNEQFF. The CDR3 coding sequence is TGTGCCAGCAGTTTATCGATTAGGGGGGGGGTGCCCGATAATGAGCAGTTCTTC.